This TCR beta chain was obtained from a study of cytomegalovirus exposure and HLA in healthy donors. Comment on this clone: Antigen unknown.

The donors were in the roughly 120-subject validation cohort; that cohort was separate from the roughly 730-subject first cohort. Notes on the study in general: The study put roughly 160 TCR beta chains on its list as cytomegalovirus-associated. A few of the chains that were CMV-associated were confirmed in vitro to be specific for CMV antigens.

TCRdb's copy holds only in-frame clones and misses some; the assay was immunoSEQ multiplex PCR. The sample consists of around 98,000 clones, less than 90% of them appearing once. The CDR3 covers 15 residues. The V end was cut by 0 bases, the J end by 5 bases, with 14 bases between. The germline V gene encodes CDR1 SGHDN and CDR2 FVKESK. This sequence originates from a man aged 18 to 30 in good health and CMV-seropositive. Sequencing input: PBMCs. The chain carries TRBV14 and TRBJ2-7; TRBD1 might be the D (5 bases). In DNA, the CDR3 is TGTGCCAGCAGCCAAGAGATGGGGCCTGCCCACGAGCAGTACTTC. Translating gives CASSQEMGPAHEQYF.